Sequencing of this T cell receptor beta chain was carried out in a study of Tregs in tolerant kidney transplant recipients. General observations from the study: Biological reproducibility was not directly addressed in this study. Nucleotide sequences could not be compared across some patients' samples due to primer changes.

This clone was counted once. Antigen: not known. The nonmyeloablative bone marrow transplants came from related graft donors, with transient mixed chimerism. Thawed PBMCs were FACS-sorted into unstimulated CD4+CD25+CD127- regulatory T cells, CD4+CD25- non-regulatory cells, CD4 and CD8 cells. Produced via immunoSEQ multiplex PCR; TCRdb's table is partial and in-frame only. The data contain more than 90,000 clones, 90% to 95% of them singletons. This specimen consisted of CD4+ T cells from blood (PBMCs), obtained 12 months after the transplant. This clonotype was sampled from a human patient who received a combined kidney and bone marrow transplant. Part of the T cells may come from the graft donor.

The CDR3 loop reads CASSPGRGGNQPQHF. As DNA, the CDR3 is TGTGCCAGCAGCCCAGGGAGGGGTGGGAATCAGCCCCAGCATTTT. The V call is TRBV7-2, the J call TRBJ1-5, with D maybe TRBD1 (5 bases). Trimming took 5 bases from V and 4 from J, leaving 15 bases between them. Germline CDR1 SGHTA, CDR2 FQGNSA. The CDR3 totals 15 residues.